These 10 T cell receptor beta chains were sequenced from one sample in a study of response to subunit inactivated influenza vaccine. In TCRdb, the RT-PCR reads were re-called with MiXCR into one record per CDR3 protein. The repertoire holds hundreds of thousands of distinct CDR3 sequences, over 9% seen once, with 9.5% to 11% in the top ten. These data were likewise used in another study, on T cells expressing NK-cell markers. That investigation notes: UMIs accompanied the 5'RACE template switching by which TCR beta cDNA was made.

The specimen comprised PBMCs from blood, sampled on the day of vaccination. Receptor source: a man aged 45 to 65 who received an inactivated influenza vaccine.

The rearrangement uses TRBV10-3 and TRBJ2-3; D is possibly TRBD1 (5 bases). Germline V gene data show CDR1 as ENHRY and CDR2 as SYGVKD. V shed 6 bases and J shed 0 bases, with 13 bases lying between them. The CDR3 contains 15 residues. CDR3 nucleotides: TGTGCCATCAGACCCACGACAGCTAGCACAGATACGCAGTATTTT. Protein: CAIRPTTASTDTQYF.

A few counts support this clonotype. The CDR3 DNA follows: TGTGCCAGCAGCTCAGACTCGGTCTACAATGAGCAGTTCTTC. Translation gives CASSSDSVYNEQFF. The chain couples TRBV7-2 to TRBJ2-1; no firm D call. There are 14 residues in the CDR3. Trimming removed 4 bases at V and 3 bases at J, with 10 bases between. Germline V gene data show CDR1 as SGHTA and CDR2 as FQGNSA.

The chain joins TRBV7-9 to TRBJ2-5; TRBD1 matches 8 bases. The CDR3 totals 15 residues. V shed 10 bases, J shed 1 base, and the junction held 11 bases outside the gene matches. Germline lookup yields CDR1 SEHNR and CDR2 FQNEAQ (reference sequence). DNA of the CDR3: TGTGCCACCCGAGACAGGGGTTTCGGCCAAGAGACCCAGTACTTC. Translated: CATRDRGFGQETQYF. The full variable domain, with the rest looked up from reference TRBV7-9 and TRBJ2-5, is DTGVSQNPRHKITKRGQNVTFRCDPISEHNRLYWYRQTLGQGPEFLTYFQNEAQLEKSRLLSDRFSAERPKGSFSTLEIQRTEQGDSAMYLCATRDRGFGQETQYFGPGTRLLVL.

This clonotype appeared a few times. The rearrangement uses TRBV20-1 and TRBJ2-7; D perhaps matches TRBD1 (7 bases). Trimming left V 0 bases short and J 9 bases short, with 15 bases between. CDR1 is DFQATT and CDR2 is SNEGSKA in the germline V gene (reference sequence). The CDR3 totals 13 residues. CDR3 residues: CSARDQPGGWQYF. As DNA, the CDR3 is TGCAGTGCTAGAGATCAGCCAGGGGGGTGGCAGTACTTC.

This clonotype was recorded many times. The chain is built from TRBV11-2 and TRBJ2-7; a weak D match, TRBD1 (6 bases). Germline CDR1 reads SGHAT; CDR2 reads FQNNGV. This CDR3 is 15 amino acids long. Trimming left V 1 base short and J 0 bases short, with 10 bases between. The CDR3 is CASSLVSRGSYEQYF. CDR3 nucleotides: TGTGCCAGCAGCTTAGTAAGCAGGGGCTCCTACGAGCAGTACTTC.

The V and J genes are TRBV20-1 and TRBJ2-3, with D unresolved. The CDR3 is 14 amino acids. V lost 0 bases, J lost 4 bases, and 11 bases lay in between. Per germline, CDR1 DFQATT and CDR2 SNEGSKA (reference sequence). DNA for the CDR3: TGCAGTGCTAGAGATGGAGCCGGTGCAGATACGCAGTATTTT. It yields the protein CSARDGAGADTQYF.

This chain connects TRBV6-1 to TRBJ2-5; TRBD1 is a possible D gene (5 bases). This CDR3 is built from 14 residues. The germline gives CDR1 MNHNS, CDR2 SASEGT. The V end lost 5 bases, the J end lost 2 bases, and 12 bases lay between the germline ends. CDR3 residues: CASSNPSGQETQYF. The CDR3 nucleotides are TGTGCCAGCAGTAACCCTTCAGGGCAAGAGACCCAGTACTTC.

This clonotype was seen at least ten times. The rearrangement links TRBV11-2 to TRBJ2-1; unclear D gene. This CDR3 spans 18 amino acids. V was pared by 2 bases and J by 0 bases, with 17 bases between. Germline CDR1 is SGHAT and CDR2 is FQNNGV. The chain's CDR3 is CASSLHPPALSSYNEQFF. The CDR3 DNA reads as TGTGCCAGCAGCTTACACCCCCCAGCGTTGAGCTCCTACAATGAGCAGTTCTTC.

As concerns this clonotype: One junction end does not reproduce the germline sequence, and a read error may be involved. The chain's CDR3 is CASRNSAAQVTQYF. The CDR3 DNA is TGTGCCAGCAGGAATTCGGCGGCACAAGTGACCCAGTACTTC. The rearrangement joins TRBV5-5 to TRBJ2-5; D call uncertain. The CDR3 length is 14 residues. Germline V gene sequence: CDR1 SGHKS, CDR2 YYEKEE (reference sequence).

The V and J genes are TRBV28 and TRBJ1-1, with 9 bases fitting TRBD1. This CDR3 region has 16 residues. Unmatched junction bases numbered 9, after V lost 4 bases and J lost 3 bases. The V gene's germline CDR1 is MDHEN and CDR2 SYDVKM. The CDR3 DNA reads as TGTGCCAGCAGTTCGACCCGGACAGGGGCATACACTGAAGCTTTCTTT. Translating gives CASSSTRTGAYTEAFF.